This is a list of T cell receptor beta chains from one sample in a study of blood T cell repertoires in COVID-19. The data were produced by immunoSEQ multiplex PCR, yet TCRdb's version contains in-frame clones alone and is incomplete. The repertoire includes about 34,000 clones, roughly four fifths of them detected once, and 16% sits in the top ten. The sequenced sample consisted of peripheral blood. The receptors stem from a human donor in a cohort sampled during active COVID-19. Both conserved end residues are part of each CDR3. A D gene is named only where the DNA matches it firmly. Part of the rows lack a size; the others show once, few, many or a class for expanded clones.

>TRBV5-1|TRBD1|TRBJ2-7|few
CASRLQGASSYEQYF
TGCGCCAGCAGGCTACAGGGGGCATCATCCTACGAGCAGTACTTC
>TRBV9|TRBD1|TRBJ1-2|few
CASSYALTGVEGYTF
TGTGCCAGCAGCTACGCCTTGACAGGGGTGGAGGGCTACACCTTC
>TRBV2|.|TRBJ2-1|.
CSSSFHNEQFF
TGTTCTAGCTCCTTCCACAATGAGCAGTTCTTC
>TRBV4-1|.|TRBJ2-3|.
CASSQEDFERTQYF
TGCGCCAGCAGCCAAGAAGACTTCGAACGTACGCAGTATTTT
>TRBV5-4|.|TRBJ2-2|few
CASSSNRVNTGELFF
TGTGCCAGCAGCTCGAACAGGGTAAACACCGGGGAGCTGTTTTTT
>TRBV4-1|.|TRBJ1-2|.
CASSQEPLGGGSYGYTF
TGCGCCAGCAGCCAAGAACCCCTGGGGGGAGGGTCCTATGGCTACACCTTC
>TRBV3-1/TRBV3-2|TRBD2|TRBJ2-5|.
CASSLRTSGVETQYF
TGTGCCAGCAGCCTACGGACTAGCGGCGTCGAGACCCAGTACTTC
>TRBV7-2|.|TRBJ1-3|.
CASSPTLGQLTGNTIYF
TGTGCCAGCAGCCCTACCCTCGGACAGCTTACCGGAAACACCATATATTTT
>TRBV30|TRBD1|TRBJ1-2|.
CAWSASDRPNYGYTF
TGTGCCTGGAGTGCTTCGGACAGGCCGAACTATGGCTACACCTTC
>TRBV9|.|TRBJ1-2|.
CASSVNQGQGYTF
TGTGCCAGCAGCGTAAACCAGGGACAAGGCTACACCTTC
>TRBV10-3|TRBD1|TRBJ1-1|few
CAIGQGITEAFF
TGTGCCATCGGACAGGGGATCACTGAAGCTTTCTTT
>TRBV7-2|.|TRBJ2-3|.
CASSSTGLKSDTQYF
TGTGCCAGCAGCTCGACAGGCCTGAAGTCAGATACGCAGTATTTT
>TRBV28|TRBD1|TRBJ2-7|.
CASRPGTGGADEQYF
TGTGCCAGTAGACCCGGGACAGGGGGCGCGGACGAGCAGTACTTC
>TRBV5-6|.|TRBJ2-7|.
CASSLANGRESSYEQYF
TGTGCCAGCAGCTTGGCCAACGGCCGGGAGAGCTCCTACGAGCAGTACTTC
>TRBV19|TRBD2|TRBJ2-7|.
CASSIGGGGYEQYF
TGTGCCAGTAGTATCGGCGGGGGGGGCTACGAGCAGTACTTC
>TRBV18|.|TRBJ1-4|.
CASSPDGSPVGEKLFF
TGTGCCAGCTCACCCGACGGTTCTCCCGTCGGGGAAAAACTGTTTTTT
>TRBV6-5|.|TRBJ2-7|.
CASSYSRGRYEQYF
TGTGCCAGCAGTTACTCGAGAGGGAGATACGAGCAGTACTTC
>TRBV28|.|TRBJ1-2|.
CASSQAGGYGYTF
TGTGCCAGCAGTCAGGCGGGTGGGTATGGCTACACCTTC
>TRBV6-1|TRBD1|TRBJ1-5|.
CASRETGTDNQPQHF
TGTGCCAGCCGTGAAACCGGGACAGACAATCAGCCCCAGCATTTT
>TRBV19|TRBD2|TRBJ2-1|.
CASSISNRLAGGYNEQFF
TGTGCCAGTAGTATCTCTAACCGACTAGCGGGAGGGTACAATGAGCAGTTCTTC
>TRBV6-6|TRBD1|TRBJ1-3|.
CASSRQGFSSGNTIYF
TGTGCCAGCAGTCGACAGGGCTTTTCCTCTGGAAACACCATATATTTT
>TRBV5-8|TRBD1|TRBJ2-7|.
CASSPYRGAQYF
TGTGCCAGCAGCCCGTACAGGGGGGCGCAGTACTTC
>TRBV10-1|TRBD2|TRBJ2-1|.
CASSEVAGGSSYNEQFF
TGCGCCAGCAGTGAGGTAGCGGGGGGTTCATCCTACAATGAGCAGTTCTTC
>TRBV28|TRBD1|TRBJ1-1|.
CASSLRTGLAFF
TGTGCCAGCAGTCTCCGGACAGGGCTGGCTTTCTTT
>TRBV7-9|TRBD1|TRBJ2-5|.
CASSPGQGTETQYF
TGTGCCAGCAGCCCCGGACAGGGTACGGAGACCCAGTACTTC
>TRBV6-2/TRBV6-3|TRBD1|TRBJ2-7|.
CASSPLRQGPYEQYF
TGTGCCAGCAGCCCTTTAAGACAGGGACCCTACGAGCAGTACTTC
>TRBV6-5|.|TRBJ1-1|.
CASSFPRGEAFF
TGTGCCAGCAGTTTCCCCCGAGGTGAAGCTTTCTTT
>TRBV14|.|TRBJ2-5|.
CASSQRRGLQSETQYF
TGTGCCAGCAGCCAAAGGCGGGGGCTCCAATCAGAGACCCAGTACTTC
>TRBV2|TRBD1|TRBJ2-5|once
CASRTGGGETQYF
TGTGCCAGCAGGACAGGGGGCGGTGAGACCCAGTACTTC
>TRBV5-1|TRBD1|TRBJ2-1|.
CASSPRQGAFRPDNEQFF
TGCGCCAGCAGCCCCAGACAGGGGGCCTTCAGACCAGACAATGAGCAGTTCTTC
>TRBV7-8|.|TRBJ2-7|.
CASSSGNRLSYEQYF
TGTGCCAGCAGTTCGGGGAATCGCCTCTCCTACGAGCAGTACTTC
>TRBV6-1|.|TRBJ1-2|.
CASSEADYRESGYTF
TGTGCCAGCAGTGAAGCGGATTACAGGGAGAGTGGCTACACCTTC
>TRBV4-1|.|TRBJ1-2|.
CASSQEDRWRGYTF
TGCGCCAGCAGCCAAGAGGACAGATGGCGTGGCTACACCTTC
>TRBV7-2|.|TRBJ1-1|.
CASSLGQLGTEAFF
TGTGCCAGCAGCTTAGGACAATTGGGCACTGAAGCTTTCTTT
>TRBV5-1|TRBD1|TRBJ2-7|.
CASSGQDPGEQYF
TGCGCCAGCAGCGGACAGGATCCGGGCGAGCAGTACTTC
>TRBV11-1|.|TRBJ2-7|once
CASSPRQGGREQYF
TGTGCCAGCAGCCCCCGACAGGGAGGTAGGGAGCAGTACTTC
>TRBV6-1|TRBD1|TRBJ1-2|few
CASSALPGQGAQGYTF
TGTGCCAGCAGTGCCCTTCCGGGACAGGGGGCGCAGGGCTACACCTTC
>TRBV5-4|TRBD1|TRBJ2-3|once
CASSAPQTGLGTDTQYF
TGTGCCAGCAGCGCCCCCCAGACAGGGTTGGGCACAGATACGCAGTATTTT
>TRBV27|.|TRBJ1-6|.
CASRNPLSSYNSPLHF
TGTGCCAGCAGGAACCCTTTGAGCTCCTATAATTCACCCCTCCACTTT
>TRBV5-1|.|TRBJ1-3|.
CASSLDGNINTIYF
TGCGCCAGCAGCTTGGACGGGAATATCAACACCATATATTTT
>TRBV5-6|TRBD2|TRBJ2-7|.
CASSFRVLASGSHEQYF
TGTGCCAGCAGCTTTCGGGTCCTGGCTAGCGGGAGCCACGAGCAGTACTTC
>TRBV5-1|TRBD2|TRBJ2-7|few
CASSFSSGGFSYEQYF
TGCGCCAGCAGCTTTTCTAGCGGGGGCTTCTCCTACGAGCAGTACTTC
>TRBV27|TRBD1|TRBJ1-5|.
CASSSDRGVHQPQHF
TGTGCCAGCAGTTCAGACAGGGGGGTTCATCAGCCCCAGCATTTT
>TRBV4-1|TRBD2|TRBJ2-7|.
CASSRWTGHSGSVDEQYF
TGCGCCAGCAGCCGGTGGACAGGCCATAGCGGGAGTGTCGACGAGCAGTACTTC